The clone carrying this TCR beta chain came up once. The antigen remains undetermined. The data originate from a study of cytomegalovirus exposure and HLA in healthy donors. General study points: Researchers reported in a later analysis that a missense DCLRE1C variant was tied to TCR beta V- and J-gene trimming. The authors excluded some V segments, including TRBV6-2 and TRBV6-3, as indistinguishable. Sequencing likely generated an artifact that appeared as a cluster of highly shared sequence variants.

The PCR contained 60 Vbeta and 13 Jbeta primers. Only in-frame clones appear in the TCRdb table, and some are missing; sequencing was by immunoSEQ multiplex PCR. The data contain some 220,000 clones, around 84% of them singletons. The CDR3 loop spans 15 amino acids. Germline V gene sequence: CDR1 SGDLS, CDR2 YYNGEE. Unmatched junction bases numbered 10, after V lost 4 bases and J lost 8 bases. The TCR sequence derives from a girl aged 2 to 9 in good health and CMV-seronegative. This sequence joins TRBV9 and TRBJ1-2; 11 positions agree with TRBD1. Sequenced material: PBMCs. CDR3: CASSPRTGGDRGYTF. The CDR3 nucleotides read TGTGCCAGCAGCCCCCGGACAGGGGGCGATCGCGGCTACACCTTC.